What follows are 6 T cell receptor beta chains derived from one specimen sequenced in a study of early T cells in non-severe SARS-CoV-2 infection. One entry per CDR3 protein, called by TCRdb with MiXCR from the 5' RACE reads. The sample consists of 45,000 to 55,000 distinct CDR3 sequences, 6% to 7% of them appearing once. Sample: whole blood. The receptors derive from an adult who was a healthcare worker with PCR-confirmed SARS-CoV-2 infection or an uninfected control (not recorded which).

This chain joins TRBV18 and TRBJ2-7, with 7 bases matching TRBD1. The J segment lost 0 bases and the V segment lost 6 bases, leaving 11 bases of the junction unmatched. Germline V CDR1 and CDR2: KGHSH, LQKENI. The CDR3 has 16 residues. The CDR3 DNA sequence: TGTGCCAGCTCCCTCGGGACAGCCCCAAGCTCCTACGAGCAGTACTTC. Protein: CASSLGTAPSSYEQYF.

The V and J genes are TRBV18 and TRBJ2-7; 8 positions agree with TRBD1. The J segment lost 2 bases and the V segment lost 2 bases, leaving 8 bases of the junction unmatched. Germline CDR1 KGHSH, CDR2 LQKENI. The CDR3 is made up of 16 amino acids. CDR3 coding DNA: TGTGCCAGCTCACCAGCCCGACAGGGGTTAACCTACGAGCAGTACTTC. Its translation is CASSPARQGLTYEQYF.

The CDR3 region has the DNA TGTGCCAGCAGCTTGGGTACAACTGGAAACACCATATATTTT. Its translation: CASSLGTTGNTIYF. J is TRBJ1-3 and V is TRBV5-5; D gene unclear. The CDR3 consists of 14 residues. Trimming took 0 bases from V and 2 from J, leaving 6 bases between them. Germline V CDR1 and CDR2: SGHKS, YYEKEE (reference sequence). The full variable domain, completed using reference TRBV5-5 and TRBJ1-3, is DAGVTQSPTHLIKTRGQQVTLRCSPISGHKSVSWYQQVLGQGPQFIFQYYEKEERGRGNFPDRFSARQFPNYSSELNVNALLLGDSALYLCASSLGTTGNTIYFGEGSWLTVV.

In this sample, this clonotype turned up a few times. This chain joins TRBV5-1 and TRBJ2-7, with 10 bases fitting TRBD1. CDR1 and CDR2 from the germline V gene are SGHRS and YFSETQ. The CDR3 covers 16 residues. V shed 3 bases, J shed 0 bases, and the junction held 6 bases outside the gene matches. This CDR3 is CASSSSGTGVSYEQYF. The CDR3 coding sequence is TGCGCCAGCAGCTCCAGCGGGACAGGGGTCTCCTACGAGCAGTACTTC.

This clonotype was picked up a small number of times. The DNA for the CDR3 is TGTGCCAGTAGTAAACAGGGCCTCAGCTCCTACAATGAGCAGTTCTTC. This encodes CASSKQGLSSYNEQFF. The gene calls are TRBV19 and TRBJ2-1; possible D gene TRBD1, 6 bases. The V end was cut by 4 bases, the J end by 0 bases, with 13 bases between. Looked up from germline, CDR1 is LNHDA and CDR2 is SQIVND (reference sequence). This CDR3 comprises 16 residues.

This rearrangement joins TRBV7-2 to TRBJ2-1, with D uncertain. V was cut by 1 base and J by 6 bases, with 13 bases left in between. This CDR3 has 15 residues. Germline assignment: CDR1 SGHTA and CDR2 FQGNSA. CDR3 nucleotide sequence: TGTGCCAGCAGCTTAGATGGCGGCAGGTTCAATGAGCAGTTCTTC. Protein sequence: CASSLDGGRFNEQFF.